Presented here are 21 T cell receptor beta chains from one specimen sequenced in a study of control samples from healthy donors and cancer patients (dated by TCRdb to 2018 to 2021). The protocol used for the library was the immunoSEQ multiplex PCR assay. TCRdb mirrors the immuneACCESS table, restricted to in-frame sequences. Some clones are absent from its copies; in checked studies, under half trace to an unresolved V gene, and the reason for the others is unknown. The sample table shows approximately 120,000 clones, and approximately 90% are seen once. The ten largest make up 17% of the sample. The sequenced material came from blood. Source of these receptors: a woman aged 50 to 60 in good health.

CDR3: CASRRDANTGELFF. In DNA form, the CDR3 reads TGTGCCAGCCGTCGGGACGCGAACACCGGGGAGCTGTTTTTT. The rearrangement uses TRBV2 and TRBJ2-2; D is perhaps TRBD1 or TRBD2 (5 bases each). Germline-derived CDR1 and CDR2 are SNHLY and FYNNEI. This CDR3 spans 14 amino acids. The V end lost 8 bases, the J end lost 0 bases, and 10 bases lay between the germline ends.

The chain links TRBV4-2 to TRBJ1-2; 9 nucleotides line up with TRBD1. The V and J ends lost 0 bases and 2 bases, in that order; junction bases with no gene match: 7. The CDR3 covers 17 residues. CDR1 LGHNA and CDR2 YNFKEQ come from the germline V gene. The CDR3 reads CASSQDSGTGRNYGYTF. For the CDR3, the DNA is TGTGCCAGCAGCCAAGATTCCGGGACAGGGCGAAACTATGGCTACACCTTC.

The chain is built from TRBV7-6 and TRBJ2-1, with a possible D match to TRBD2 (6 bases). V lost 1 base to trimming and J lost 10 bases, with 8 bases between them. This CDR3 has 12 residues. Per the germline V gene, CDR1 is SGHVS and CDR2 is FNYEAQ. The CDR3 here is CASSLGRGEQFF. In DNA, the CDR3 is TGTGCCAGCAGCTTAGGCCGGGGGGAGCAGTTCTTC.

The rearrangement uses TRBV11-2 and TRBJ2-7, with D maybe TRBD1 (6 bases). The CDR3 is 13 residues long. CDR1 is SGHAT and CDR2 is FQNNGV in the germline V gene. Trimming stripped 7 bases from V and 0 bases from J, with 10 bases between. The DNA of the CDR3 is TGTGCCAGCAAGGGGGTGGGCTCCTACGAGCAGTACTTC. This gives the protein CASKGVGSYEQYF.

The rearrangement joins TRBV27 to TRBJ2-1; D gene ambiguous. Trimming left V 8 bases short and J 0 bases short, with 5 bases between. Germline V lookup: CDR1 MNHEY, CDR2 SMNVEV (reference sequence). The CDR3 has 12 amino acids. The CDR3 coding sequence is TGTGCCAGCGCTAGCTCCTACAATGAGCAGTTCTTC. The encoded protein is CASASSYNEQFF.

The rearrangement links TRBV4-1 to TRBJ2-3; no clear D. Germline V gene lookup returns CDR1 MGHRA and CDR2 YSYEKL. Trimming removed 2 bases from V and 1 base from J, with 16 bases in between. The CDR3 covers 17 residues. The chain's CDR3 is CASSQKGRSPGTDTQYF. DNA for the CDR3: TGCGCCAGCAGCCAAAAAGGAAGGTCCCCAGGCACAGATACGCAGTATTTT.

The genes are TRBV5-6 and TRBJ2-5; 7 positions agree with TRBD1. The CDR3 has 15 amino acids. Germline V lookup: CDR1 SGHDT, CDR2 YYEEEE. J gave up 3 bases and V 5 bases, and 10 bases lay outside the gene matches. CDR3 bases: TGTGCCAGCAGGGTTCTAGGGACAGCAGAAGAGACCCAGTACTTC. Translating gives CASRVLGTAEETQYF.

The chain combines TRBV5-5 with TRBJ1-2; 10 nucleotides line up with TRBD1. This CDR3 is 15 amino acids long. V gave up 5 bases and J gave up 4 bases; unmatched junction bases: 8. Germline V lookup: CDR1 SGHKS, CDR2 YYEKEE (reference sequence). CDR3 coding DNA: TGTGCCAGCAGTTATGTAGGGACAGGGGCCTATGGCTACACCTTC. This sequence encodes CASSYVGTGAYGYTF.

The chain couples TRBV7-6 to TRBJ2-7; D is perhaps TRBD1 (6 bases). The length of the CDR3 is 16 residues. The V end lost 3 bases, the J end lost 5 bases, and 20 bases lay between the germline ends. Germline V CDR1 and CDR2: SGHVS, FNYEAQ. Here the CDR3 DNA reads TGTGCCAGCAGCTTGGACTCAGGACAGCCTAGGGACGAGCAGTACTTC. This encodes CASSLDSGQPRDEQYF.

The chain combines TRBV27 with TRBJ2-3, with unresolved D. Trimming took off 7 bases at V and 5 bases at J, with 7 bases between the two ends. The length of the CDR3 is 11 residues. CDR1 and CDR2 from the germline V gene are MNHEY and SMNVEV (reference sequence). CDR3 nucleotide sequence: TGTGCCAGCATGGCGCTAGATACGCAGTATTTT. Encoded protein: CASMALDTQYF.

The CDR3 nucleotides are TGCGCCAGCAGCCCAACTAGCGGGGAGATCCCGGAGACCCAGTACTTC. It specifies CASSPTSGEIPETQYF. The gene calls are TRBV5-1 and TRBJ2-5; 10 bases line up with TRBD2. Germline-derived CDR1 and CDR2 are SGHRS and YFSETQ. The CDR3 is 16 amino acids. J gave up 5 bases and V 4 bases, and 11 bases lay outside the gene matches.

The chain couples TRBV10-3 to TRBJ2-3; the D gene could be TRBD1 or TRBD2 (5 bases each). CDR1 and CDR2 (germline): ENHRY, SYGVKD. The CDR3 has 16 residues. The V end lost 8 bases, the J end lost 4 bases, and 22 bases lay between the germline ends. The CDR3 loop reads CAILSGMGVSPDTQYF. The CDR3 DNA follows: TGTGCCATCCTCTCTGGTATGGGGGTTTCCCCAGATACGCAGTATTTT.

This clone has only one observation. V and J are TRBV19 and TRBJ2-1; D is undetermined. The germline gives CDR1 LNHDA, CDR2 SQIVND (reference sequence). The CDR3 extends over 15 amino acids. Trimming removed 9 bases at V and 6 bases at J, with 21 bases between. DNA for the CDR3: TGTGCCAGCAGACGCGGAACCCAACCGGCCAATGAGCAGTTCTTC. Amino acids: CASRRGTQPANEQFF.

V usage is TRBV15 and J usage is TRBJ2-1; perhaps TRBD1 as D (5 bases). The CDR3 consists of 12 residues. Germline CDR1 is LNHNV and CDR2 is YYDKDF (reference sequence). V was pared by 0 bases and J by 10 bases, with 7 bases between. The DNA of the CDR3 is TGTGCCACCAGCAGAGATCGGACAGAGCAGTTCTTC. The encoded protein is CATSRDRTEQFF.

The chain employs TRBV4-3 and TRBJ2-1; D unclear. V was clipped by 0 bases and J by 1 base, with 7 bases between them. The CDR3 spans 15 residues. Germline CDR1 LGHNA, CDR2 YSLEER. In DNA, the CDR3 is TGCGCCAGCAGCCAAGATCCCTCGTCCTACAATGAGCAGTTCTTC. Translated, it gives CASSQDPSSYNEQFF.

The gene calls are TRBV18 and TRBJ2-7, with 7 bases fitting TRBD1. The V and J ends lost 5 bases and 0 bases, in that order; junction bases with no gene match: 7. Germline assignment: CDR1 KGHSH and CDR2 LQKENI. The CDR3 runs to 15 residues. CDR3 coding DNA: TGTGCCAGCTCAGAAGGGACAGCGAGCTCCTACGAGCAGTACGTC. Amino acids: CASSEGTASSYEQYV.

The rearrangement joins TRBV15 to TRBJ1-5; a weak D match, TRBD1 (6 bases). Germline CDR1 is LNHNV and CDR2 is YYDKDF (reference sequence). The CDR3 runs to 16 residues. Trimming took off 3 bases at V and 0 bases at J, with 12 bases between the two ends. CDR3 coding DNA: TGTGCCACCAGCAGCCGACAGGTTTTTAGCAATCAGCCCCAGCATTTT. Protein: CATSSRQVFSNQPQHF.

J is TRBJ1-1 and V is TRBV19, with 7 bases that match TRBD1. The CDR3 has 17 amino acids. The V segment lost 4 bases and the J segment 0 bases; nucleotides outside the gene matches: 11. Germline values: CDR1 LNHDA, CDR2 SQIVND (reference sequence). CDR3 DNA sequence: TGTGCCAGTAGTACTTCAGGGACAGCGATTATGAACACTGAAGCTTTCTTT. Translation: CASSTSGTAIMNTEAFF.

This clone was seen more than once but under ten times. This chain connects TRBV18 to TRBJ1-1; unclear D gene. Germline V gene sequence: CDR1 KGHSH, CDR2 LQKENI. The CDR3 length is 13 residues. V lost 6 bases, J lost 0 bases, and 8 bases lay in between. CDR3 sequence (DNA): TGTGCCAGCTCCCAAGAGATGAACACTGAAGCTTTCTTT. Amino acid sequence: CASSQEMNTEAFF. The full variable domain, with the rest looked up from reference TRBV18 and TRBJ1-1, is NAGVMQNPRHLVRRRGQEARLRCSPMKGHSHVYWYRQLPEEGLKFMVYLQKENIIDESGMPKERFSAEFPKEGPSILRIQQVVRGDSAAYFCASSQEMNTEAFFGQGTRLTVV.

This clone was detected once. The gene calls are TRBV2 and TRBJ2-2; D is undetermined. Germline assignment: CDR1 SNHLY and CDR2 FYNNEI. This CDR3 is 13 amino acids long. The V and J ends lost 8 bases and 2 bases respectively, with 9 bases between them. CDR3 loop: CASLGTNTGELFF. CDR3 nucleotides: TGTGCCAGCCTAGGCACCAACACCGGGGAGCTGTTTTTT.

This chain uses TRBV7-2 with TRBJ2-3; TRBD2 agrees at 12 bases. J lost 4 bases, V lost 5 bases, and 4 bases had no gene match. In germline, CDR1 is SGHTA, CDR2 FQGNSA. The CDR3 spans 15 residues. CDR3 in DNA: TGTGCCAGCAGCACCCGACTAGCGGGAGCAGATACGCAGTATTTT. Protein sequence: CASSTRLAGADTQYF.